The 11 T cell receptor beta chains below come from one sample, sequenced in a study of cytotoxic CD8 clonotypes in ibrutinib-treated CLL. Clones were read by immunoSEQ multiplex PCR, and TCRdb kept only the in-frame ones, dropping some. The sample yields 150,000 to 250,000 clones, approximately 72% seen once. Here the sequenced sample was PBMCs, taken after 24 months of ibrutinib treatment. Receptor source: a human donor with chronic lymphocytic leukemia.

This chain connects TRBV6-5 to TRBJ1-4; possibly TRBD1 for D (5 bases). The CDR3 spans 13 residues. V was cut by 4 bases and J by 6 bases, with 9 bases left in between. Germline loops: CDR1 MNHEY, CDR2 SVGAGI. This CDR3 is CASSSPGYEKLFF. Written as DNA, the CDR3 is TGTGCCAGCAGTTCGCCAGGGTATGAAAAACTGTTTTTT.

The count of this clone is one. The chain employs TRBV2 and TRBJ2-5, with D tentatively TRBD2 (5 bases). V dropped 4 bases and J dropped 5 bases, with 14 bases sitting between them. The CDR3 consists of 14 residues. Germline lookup yields CDR1 SNHLY and CDR2 FYNNEI. CDR3 nucleotides: TGTGCCAGCAGTGCCTCGGGGAGTATGGAGACCCAGTACTTC. It codes for CASSASGSMETQYF.

The V call is TRBV18, the J call TRBJ1-5; D possibly corresponds to TRBD1 (5 bases). The germline CDR1 and CDR2 sequences are KGHSH and LQKENI. This CDR3 region has 13 residues. Trimming took 5 bases from V and 4 from J, leaving 9 bases between them. For the CDR3, the DNA is TGTGCCAGCTCAACGACAGATAATCAGCCCCAGCATTTT. It codes for CASSTTDNQPQHF.

The V call is TRBV30, the J call TRBJ2-1; D perhaps matches TRBD2 (5 bases). The germline V gene encodes CDR1 GTSNPN and CDR2 SVGIG (reference sequence). CDR3 length: 13 residues. Trimming removed 4 bases from V and 7 bases from J, with 14 bases in between. CDR3: CAWTFYGENEQFF. CDR3 coding DNA: TGTGCCTGGACTTTCTACGGGGAAAATGAGCAGTTCTTC.

This chain connects TRBV18 to TRBJ2-1; possibly TRBD2 for D (5 bases). This CDR3 is 17 amino acids long. V was shortened by 4 bases and J by 2 bases, with 18 bases between the two germline ends. Germline values: CDR1 KGHSH, CDR2 LQKENI. The CDR3 bases are TGTGCCAGCTCACAAAATCCGGACTTGACTGCCTACAATGAGCAGTTCTTC. It specifies CASSQNPDLTAYNEQFF.

V and J are TRBV5-4 and TRBJ1-4, with D perhaps matching TRBD1 (5 bases). From germline, CDR1 is SGHNT and CDR2 YYREEE (reference sequence). This CDR3 is 15 amino acids long. V lost 4 bases, J lost 6 bases, and 16 bases lay in between. In DNA, the CDR3 is TGTGCCAGCAGCCCCGGTGGGGCGCGGGATGAAAAACTGTTTTTT. Encoded protein: CASSPGGARDEKLFF.

The chain joins TRBV4-1 to TRBJ2-5; D not certain. V was cut by 0 bases and J by 4 bases, with 9 bases left in between. CDR3 length equals 14 residues. Germline CDR1 MGHRA, CDR2 YSYEKL. CDR3 nucleotides: TGCGCCAGCAGCCAAGATTCCAGAGGAGAGACCCAGTACTTC. This encodes CASSQDSRGETQYF.

This rearrangement joins TRBV9 to TRBJ1-1, with D perhaps matching TRBD1 (6 bases). The CDR3 is 12 amino acids. V was clipped by 4 bases and J by 8 bases, with 12 bases between them. Germline values: CDR1 SGDLS, CDR2 YYNGEE. The CDR3 loop reads CASSSPGTEAFF. The CDR3 DNA reads TGTGCCAGCAGCTCCCCCGGGACAGAAGCTTTCTTT.

This chain uses TRBV10-1 with TRBJ2-1; 12 nucleotides line up with TRBD2. The CDR3 runs to 17 residues. Germline lookup yields CDR1 WNHNN and CDR2 SYGVQD (reference sequence). V was clipped by 11 bases and J by 4 bases; unmatched bases: 15. CDR3 DNA sequence: TGCGCCTCCGGGGAGGTTGGACTAGCGGGAAGATACAATGAGCAGTTCTTC. This sequence encodes CASGEVGLAGRYNEQFF.

This clone has more than one count but fewer than ten. The rearrangement joins TRBV2 to TRBJ2-3, with 9 bases identical to TRBD2. This CDR3 is 15 amino acids long. The V segment lost 9 bases and the J segment 0 bases; nucleotides outside the gene matches: 7. Germline CDR1 and CDR2: SNHLY and FYNNEI. The CDR3 reads CARKRTSASTDTQYF. In nucleotides, the CDR3 is TGTGCCAGGAAGCGGACTAGCGCTAGCACAGATACGCAGTATTTT.

The gene calls are TRBV25-1 and TRBJ1-4; maybe TRBD1 (5 bases). The V gene's germline CDR1 is MGHDK and CDR2 SYGVNS. The V end was cut by 8 bases, the J end by 7 bases, with 11 bases between. The CDR3 totals 12 residues. The CDR3 reads CASLDQGEKLFF. The CDR3 DNA sequence: TGTGCCAGCCTGGATCAGGGTGAAAAACTGTTTTTT.